These 22 T cell receptor beta chains share one sample of origin, sequenced in a study of post-analysis software for immune sequencing data. Unique-molecular-identifier-tagged TCR beta cDNA libraries were used. MiXCR, applied by TCRdb to the PCR reads, yields one record per CDR3 protein. The repertoire holds some 890,000 distinct CDR3 sequences, with about 57% as singletons. No antigens are known for them. Study-level points and caveats: Four or five TRBV segments (TRBV5-6, TRBV5-1 and TRBV20-1 among them) occurred more frequently in patients than in controls.

The sample consisted of blood. All receptors come from a girl aged 5-17 years with multiple sclerosis.

The CDR3 region is CSAQGTGGFYGYTF. CDR3 DNA sequence: TGCAGTGCCCAGGGGACAGGGGGCTTCTATGGCTACACCTTC. The chain links TRBV20-1 to TRBJ1-2, with 12 bases aligning to TRBD1. The V and J ends lost 6 bases and 4 bases, in that order; junction bases with no gene match: 6. Per the germline V gene, CDR1 is DFQATT and CDR2 is SNEGSKA (reference sequence). The CDR3 contains 14 residues.

This clonotype was counted only a few times. This chain links TRBV29-1 with TRBJ1-2; weak D call: TRBD1 (5 bases). Trimming removed 4 bases at V and 4 bases at J, with 13 bases between. Per germline, CDR1 SQVTM and CDR2 ANQGSEA. This CDR3 is built from 13 residues. In nucleotides, the CDR3 is TGCAGCGTTGGGCAGGGTGACGGCTATGGCTACACCTTC. This sequence encodes CSVGQGDGYGYTF.

CDR3 DNA sequence: TGTGCCAGTAGTCCCGGGACAAGCGATCAGCCCCAGCATTTT. Protein sequence: CASSPGTSDQPQHF. The J gene is TRBJ1-5, the V gene TRBV19; D possibly corresponds to TRBD1 (6 bases). Germline CDR1 LNHDA, CDR2 SQIVND (reference sequence). CDR3 length: 14 amino acids. The V end was cut by 5 bases, the J end by 5 bases, with 13 bases between.

The chain uses TRBV6-5 and TRBJ2-7; D tentatively reads TRBD1 or TRBD2 (5 bases each). The ends were cut back, 6 bases at V and 7 bases at J, with 16 bases in the middle. The CDR3 is made up of 13 amino acids. CDR1 and CDR2 (germline): MNHEY, SVGAGI. The CDR3 sequence: CASSRGSGWEQYF. The CDR3 DNA follows: TGTGCCAGCAGCCGAGGGTCAGGGTGGGAGCAGTACTTC.

The chain uses TRBV29-1 and TRBJ1-2; 9 bases are a match to TRBD1. Germline trimming cut 6 bases from V and 0 bases from J; bases unmatched to any gene: 11. Germline V gene lookup returns CDR1 SQVTM and CDR2 ANQGSEA. The CDR3 totals 16 residues. The CDR3 region is CSVAPIDRGTNYGYTF. CDR3 DNA sequence: TGCAGCGTCGCCCCGATCGACAGGGGGACTAACTATGGCTACACCTTC.

This sequence joins TRBV20-1 and TRBJ2-3, with a possible D match to TRBD2 (5 bases). V was pared by 3 bases and J by 1 base, with 11 bases between. Per the germline V gene, CDR1 is DFQATT and CDR2 is SNEGSKA (reference sequence). The CDR3 is 14 residues long. CDR3 DNA: TGCAGTGCTAGGCCGCAGCGGCGCACAGATACGCAGTATTTT. Residues: CSARPQRRTDTQYF.

This clonotype was counted a few times. The chain combines TRBV7-9 with TRBJ2-6; perhaps TRBD1 as D (7 bases). CDR1 is SEHNR, CDR2 FQNEAQ, per germline (reference sequence). V lost 0 bases to trimming and J lost 0 bases, with 15 bases between them. The CDR3 totals 19 residues. The CDR3 is CASSLARGQTFSGANVLTF. CDR3 nucleotide sequence: TGTGCCAGCAGCTTAGCGCGGGGACAGACATTCTCTGGGGCCAACGTCCTGACTTTC.

The chain employs TRBV25-1 and TRBJ1-1; tentative D call: TRBD1 (6 bases). The CDR3 length is 17 residues. The V gene lost 3 bases and the J gene lost 0 bases, with 17 bases spanning the gap. The germline V gene has CDR1 MGHDK and CDR2 SYGVNS. The CDR3 coding sequence is TGTGCCAGCAGTGAGACAGGTGGGGGGGCTATGAACACTGAAGCTTTCTTT. Translating gives CASSETGGGAMNTEAFF.

The chain uses TRBV27 and TRBJ1-1, with TRBD1 matching over 10 bases. V was pared by 6 bases and J by 4 bases, with 5 bases of the junction left unmatched. CDR1 is MNHEY and CDR2 is SMNVEV in the germline V gene (reference sequence). This CDR3 region has 14 residues. The CDR3 loop is CASRTGGSFTEAFF. CDR3 sequence (DNA): TGTGCCAGCAGGACAGGGGGCAGTTTCACTGAAGCTTTCTTT.

This clonotype was counted only a few times. The rearrangement joins TRBV6-1 to TRBJ2-3; no clear D gene. CDR3 length: 16 amino acids. Germline loops: CDR1 MNHNS, CDR2 SASEGT. The V end lost 3 bases, the J end lost 6 bases, and 19 bases lay between the germline ends. As DNA, the CDR3 is TGTGCCAGCAGTGACTCCTACGGCTATCCCGGGGATACGCAGTATTTT. Translated, it gives CASSDSYGYPGDTQYF.

Only a few counts were recorded for this clonotype. The chain recombines TRBV7-2 with TRBJ2-7, with 8 bases identical to TRBD1. The V gene end was trimmed by 3 bases and the J gene end by 3 bases; junction bases not matched to a gene: 4. The germline V gene has CDR1 SGHTA and CDR2 FQGNSA. This CDR3 contains 14 residues. CDR3 sequence (DNA): TGTGCCAGCAGCTTCTGGACAGGGAGCTACGAGCAGTACTTC. This encodes CASSFWTGSYEQYF.

The V call is TRBV7-9, the J call TRBJ1-2; unclear D gene. CDR1 and CDR2 (germline): SEHNR, FQNEAQ (reference sequence). This CDR3 has 15 amino acids. Trimming took off 1 base at V and 6 bases at J, with 15 bases between the two ends. The CDR3 sequence is CASSLGPGGSDGYTF. The DNA for the CDR3 is TGTGCCAGCAGCTTAGGACCAGGCGGCTCGGATGGCTACACCTTC. The full variable domain, with the rest looked up from reference TRBV7-9 and TRBJ1-2, is DTGVSQNPRHKITKRGQNVTFRCDPISEHNRLYWYRQTLGQGPEFLTYFQNEAQLEKSRLLSDRFSAERPKGSFSTLEIQRTEQGDSAMYLCASSLGPGGSDGYTFGSGTRLTVV.

Only a few counts were recorded for this clonotype. V gene TRBV6-5 combines with J gene TRBJ2-5; 10 bases are a match to TRBD1. The CDR3 covers 14 residues. Trimming at V came to 4 bases and at J to 4 bases, leaving 3 bases not matched to a gene. Germline assignment: CDR1 MNHEY and CDR2 SVGAGI. CDR3 in amino acids: CASSSRTGGETQYF. The CDR3 DNA follows: TGTGCCAGCAGTTCCCGGACAGGGGGAGAGACCCAGTACTTC.

The gene calls are TRBV5-1 and TRBJ2-4, with TRBD1 as a possible D gene (6 bases). The DNA end is a closer match to TRBJ2-7, so the J assignment may be wrong. This CDR3 is 14 amino acids long. Germline V gives CDR1 SGHRS, CDR2 YFSETQ. The CDR3 DNA follows: TGCGCCAGCAGCTTGGCCAGACAGGCCTACGAGCAGTACTTC. It codes for CASSLARQAYEQYF.

The rearrangement uses TRBV5-1 and TRBJ2-7; D may be TRBD1 (5 bases). Germline CDR1 is SGHRS and CDR2 is YFSETQ. The CDR3 is 14 residues long. V gave up 4 bases and J gave up 3 bases, with 14 bases separating them. This CDR3 is CASSRTAGNYEQYF. CDR3 in DNA: TGCGCCAGCAGCCGGACGGCAGGGAACTACGAGCAGTACTTC.

The chain employs TRBV5-1 and TRBJ1-5; the match to TRBD1 covers 7 bases. The CDR3 consists of 15 residues. Trimming at V came to 0 bases and at J to 4 bases, leaving 4 bases not matched to a gene. Per germline, CDR1 SGHRS and CDR2 YFSETQ. CDR3 DNA sequence: TGCGCCAGCAGCTTGGCCGGGACAGAGAATCAGCCCCAGCATTTT. Its translation is CASSLAGTENQPQHF.

As to this clonotype: One end of the junction varies from germline; a read error may be responsible. The chain couples TRBV15 to TRBJ2-3; maybe TRBD2 (6 bases). The CDR3 length is 15 residues. Germline CDR1 LNHNV, CDR2 YYDKDF (reference sequence). The CDR3 DNA reads as TGTGCCACCAACAGAGATCGGGCCGGGGGAGATACGCAGTATTTT. Amino acid sequence: CATNRDRAGGDTQYF.

This clonotype was seen a few times. A read error may produce the germline difference seen at one junction end. The CDR3 spells CASSLTGTGTYNEQFF. The CDR3 coding sequence is TGTGCCAGCAGCTTAACCGGGACAGGGACCTACAATGAGCAGTTCTTC. J is TRBJ2-1 and V is TRBV5-1, with TRBD1 matching 9 bases. CDR1 is SGHRS, CDR2 YFSETQ, per germline. This CDR3 contains 16 residues.

The chain's CDR3 is CSVESHRLAGDQETQYF. CDR3 sequence (DNA): TGCAGCGTTGAAAGTCACCGACTAGCGGGGGATCAAGAGACCCAGTACTTC. The chain employs TRBV29-1 and TRBJ2-4, with TRBD2 matching 12 bases. The J call may be incorrect, as the DNA end agrees better with TRBJ2-5. The CDR3 has 17 residues. Germline V lookup: CDR1 SQVTM, CDR2 ANQGSEA.

The chain recombines TRBV27 with TRBJ2-7, with TRBD1 identical over 7 bases. Germline-derived CDR1 and CDR2 are MNHEY and SMNVEV (reference sequence). Trimming removed 7 bases from V and 2 bases from J; junction bases left unmatched: 8. The CDR3 is 14 amino acids. This CDR3 reads CASTPTGAPYEQYF. The CDR3 region has the DNA TGTGCCAGCACCCCAACAGGGGCCCCCTACGAGCAGTACTTC.

V usage is TRBV5-1 and J usage is TRBJ2-5; 7 bases match TRBD1. Germline V gives CDR1 SGHRS, CDR2 YFSETQ. The CDR3 sequence is 17 residues long. The ends lost 3 bases at V and 11 bases at J; junction bases unmatched: 22. CDR3 residues: CASSSTLTGTSFHEQYF. The CDR3 nucleotides are TGCGCCAGCAGCTCGACACTGACAGGGACCAGTTTCCATGAGCAGTACTTC.

CDR3 bases: TGCGCCAGCAGACCGGGAGGGCTCTACGAGCAGTACTTC. Protein: CASRPGGLYEQYF. The rearrangement links TRBV5-1 to TRBJ2-7; 8 nucleotides line up with TRBD2. Germline CDR1 and CDR2: SGHRS and YFSETQ. With V trimmed by 5 bases and J by 3 bases, 4 bases remained unmatched. The CDR3 is 13 residues long.